These 24 T cell receptor beta chains were all obtained from the same sample, sequenced in a study of T cell responses to AZD1222 COVID-19 vaccine. Measured with immunoSEQ multiplex PCR; TCRdb has only the in-frame clones, and not every one. The data hold roughly 120,000 clones, with approximately 88% observed a single time. The sequenced sample was peripheral blood, obtained on day 0 of AZD1222 vaccination. These TCRs come from an adult in good health.

The chain couples TRBV6-4 to TRBJ2-3; 11 positions agree with TRBD2. CDR3 length: 15 amino acids. Germline CDR1 reads MRHNA; CDR2 reads SNTAGT. V lost 0 bases to trimming and J lost 4 bases; unmatched junction nucleotides: 0. DNA of the CDR3: TGTGCCAGCAGTGACTCTAGCGGGGGGGCAGATACGCAGTATTTT. Its translation: CASSDSSGGADTQYF.

The chain combines TRBV18 with TRBJ1-2; 9 nucleotides agree with TRBD1. J was trimmed by 3 bases and V by 6 bases; bases with no gene match: 5. Germline CDR1 reads KGHSH; CDR2 reads LQKENI. The CDR3 spans 14 residues. CDR3 sequence (DNA): TGTGCCAGCTCGCTACAGGGGGCGGACTATGGCTACACCTTC. This codes for CASSLQGADYGYTF.

J is TRBJ1-1 and V is TRBV6-2 or TRBV6-3; TRBD1 matches at 7 bases. Germline assignment: CDR1 MNHEY and CDR2 SVGEGT. The CDR3 has 15 amino acids. Germline trimming cut 0 bases from V and 3 bases from J; bases unmatched to any gene: 4. The CDR3 nucleotides read TGTGCCAGCAGTTACTCGGGGACAGTTTACACTGAAGCTTTCTTT. Protein: CASSYSGTVYTEAFF.

The chain recombines TRBV10-3 with TRBJ2-1; D not certain. V lost 2 bases and J lost 0, with 14 bases in between. Germline CDR1 reads ENHRY; CDR2 reads SYGVKD. This CDR3 has 17 amino acids. The CDR3 DNA follows: TGTGCCATCAGTGAGGTTACGTCAGGCAGCTCCTACAATGAGCAGTTCTTC. Protein sequence: CAISEVTSGSSYNEQFF.

The genes are TRBV15 and TRBJ2-5, with 8 positions matching TRBD2. The CDR3 is 15 amino acids. Germline V gene sequence: CDR1 LNHNV, CDR2 YYDKDF (reference sequence). With 0 bases clipped from V and 4 bases from J, the junction kept 4 bases outside the gene matches. The CDR3 nucleotides read TGTGCCACCAGCAGAGATCCGGGGGGGCTAGAGACCCAGTACTTC. It translates to CATSRDPGGLETQYF.

The chain carries TRBV15 and TRBJ1-5; D not resolved. Germline CDR1 LNHNV, CDR2 YYDKDF (reference sequence). V lost 1 base and J lost 2, with 3 bases in between. The CDR3 runs 13 residues. The CDR3 region has the DNA TGTGCCACCAGCAGAGTAGGCAATCAGCCCCAGCATTTT. Translation: CATSRVGNQPQHF.

This clone was picked up one time. This sequence joins TRBV12-3 or TRBV12-4 and TRBJ2-2; D remains ambiguous. V was shortened by 5 bases and J by 13 bases, with 14 bases between the two germline ends. This CDR3 is built from 12 residues. CDR3 loop: CASSPSPPLLFF. CDR3 sequence (DNA): TGTGCCAGCAGTCCGTCTCCCCCCCTGCTGTTTTTT.

This rearrangement joins TRBV7-9 to TRBJ1-5; no firm D call. Trimming shortened V by 2 bases and J by 10 bases, and 9 bases separated the two germline ends. Germline CDR1 reads SEHNR; CDR2 reads FQNEAQ (reference sequence). There are 12 residues in the CDR3. The CDR3 nucleotides read TGTGCCAGCAGCTTATGGCCGGAACCCCAGCATTTT. It is translated as CASSLWPEPQHF.

The chain links TRBV6-6 to TRBJ2-7; no firm D call. CDR3 length equals 12 residues. The germline V gene has CDR1 MNHNY and CDR2 SVGAGI (reference sequence). V gave up 7 bases and J gave up 6 bases, with 13 bases separating them. The CDR3 sequence is CASTRSTGEQYF. The CDR3 DNA follows: TGTGCCAGCACCCGGAGCACTGGCGAGCAGTACTTC.

This clone showed up just once. The rearrangement joins TRBV5-4 to TRBJ2-5, with D perhaps matching TRBD1 (6 bases). Trimming took off 4 bases at V and 3 bases at J, with 19 bases between the two ends. Germline values: CDR1 SGHNT, CDR2 YYREEE (reference sequence). This CDR3 spans 16 amino acids. The CDR3 is CASSRTFAGQKETQYF. The CDR3 DNA sequence: TGTGCCAGCAGCCGAACGTTCGCCGGACAGAAAGAGACCCAGTACTTC.

J is TRBJ1-4 and V is TRBV2, with 7 nucleotides matching TRBD1. V lost 6 bases to trimming and J lost 3 bases; unmatched junction nucleotides: 4. Germline CDR1 SNHLY, CDR2 FYNNEI. The CDR3 has 14 residues. The CDR3 sequence: CASRIGTANEKLFF. The CDR3 DNA sequence: TGTGCCAGCAGGATAGGGACAGCTAATGAAAAACTGTTTTTT.

The gene calls are TRBV6-2 or TRBV6-3 and TRBJ2-3; 11 bases match TRBD1. This CDR3 is 15 amino acids long. Unmatched junction bases numbered 5, after V lost 4 bases and J lost 5 bases. CDR1 and CDR2 (germline): MNHEY, SVGEGT. CDR3 nucleotides: TGTGCCAGCAGTTTCGGACAGGGGGCGATAGATACGCAGTATTTT. Its protein is CASSFGQGAIDTQYF.

The V gene is TRBV12-3 or TRBV12-4, the J gene TRBJ2-3; no clear D gene. V shed 10 bases and J shed 1 base, with 9 bases lying between them. There are 12 residues in the CDR3. The CDR3 DNA reads as TGTGCCACCGCTGGGGGCACAGATACGCAGTATTTT. This translates into CATAGGTDTQYF.

The V gene is TRBV6-2 or TRBV6-3, the J gene TRBJ2-1; D is unclear. V shed 2 bases and J shed 9 bases, with 14 bases lying between them. Germline CDR1 is MNHEY and CDR2 is SVGEGT. There are 14 residues in the CDR3. The CDR3 nucleotides are TGTGCCAGCAGTTACATTTCCGCGAGAGGTGAGCAGTTCTTC. Translation: CASSYISARGEQFF.

The rearrangement links TRBV3-1 (or the pseudogene TRBV3-2) to TRBJ1-6; 10 nucleotides match TRBD1. There are 17 residues in the CDR3. CDR1 is LGHDT, CDR2 YNNKEL, per germline (reference sequence). V shed 2 bases and J 9 bases; nucleotides not matched to a gene: 10. The chain's CDR3 is CASSQLPGTGESSPLHF. For the CDR3, the DNA is TGTGCCAGCAGCCAACTCCCCGGGACAGGGGAAAGTTCACCCCTCCACTTT.

V usage is TRBV12-3 or TRBV12-4 and J usage is TRBJ2-2, with D unclear. Deletions cut 1 base from V and 5 bases from J, with 5 bases between. The CDR3 is 13 amino acids. The CDR3 protein is CASSLVGTGELFF. For the CDR3, the DNA is TGTGCCAGCAGTTTAGTTGGTACCGGGGAGCTGTTTTTT.

The genes are TRBV11-2 and TRBJ2-5, with D possibly matching TRBD2 (7 bases). Per germline, CDR1 SGHAT and CDR2 FQNNGV. Trimming removed 7 bases from V and 5 bases from J, with 14 bases in between. The CDR3 consists of 13 residues. This CDR3 reads CASNPGGRETQYF. The DNA for the CDR3 is TGTGCCAGCAACCCCGGGGGGCGGGAGACCCAGTACTTC.

The chain has TRBV5-5 and TRBJ2-5; 7 nucleotides match TRBD2. J gave up 0 bases and V 4 bases, and 6 bases lay outside the gene matches. CDR3 length: 15 amino acids. Germline-derived CDR1 and CDR2 are SGHKS and YYEKEE (reference sequence). The CDR3 sequence is CASSRGGANQETQYF. The CDR3 DNA is TGTGCCAGCAGCCGCGGGGGAGCAAACCAAGAGACCCAGTACTTC.

The J gene is TRBJ1-2, the V gene TRBV2; D remains ambiguous. CDR1 is SNHLY and CDR2 is FYNNEI in the germline V gene. The CDR3 has 13 amino acids. Trimming removed 6 bases from V and 2 bases from J, with 10 bases in between. This chain's CDR3 is CASRQPGNYGYTF. DNA for the CDR3: TGTGCCAGCAGACAACCAGGCAACTATGGCTACACCTTC. Based on the CDR3 plus reference TRBV2 and TRBJ1-2, the full variable domain is EPEVTQTPSHQVTQMGQEVILRCVPISNHLYFYWYRQILGQKVEFLVSFYNNEISEKSEIFDDQFSVERPDGSNFTLKIRSTKLEDSAMYFCASRQPGNYGYTFGSGTRLTVV.

In this sample, this clone turned up once. The gene calls are TRBV7-2 and TRBJ2-5; D uncertain. Germline loops: CDR1 SGHTA, CDR2 FQGNSA. Trimming cost V 4 bases and J 4 bases, with 13 bases left between them. The CDR3 length is 14 residues. The CDR3 coding sequence is TGTGCCAGCAGCTCCTCCAGGTCTCGAGAGACCCAGTACTTC. Protein sequence: CASSSSRSRETQYF. Together with reference TRBV7-2 and TRBJ2-5, the CDR3 gives the full variable domain: GAGVSQSPSNKVTEKGKDVELRCDPISGHTALYWYRQSLGQGLEFLIYFQGNSAPDKSGLPSDRFSAERTGGSVSTLTIQRTQQEDSAVYLCASSSSRSRETQYFGPGTRLLVL.

The gene calls are TRBV9 and TRBJ1-3; TRBD1 aligns across 8 bases. The V and J ends lost 4 bases and 0 bases, in that order; junction bases with no gene match: 3. This CDR3 has 15 residues. In germline, CDR1 is SGDLS, CDR2 YYNGEE. CDR3 sequence: CASSIGTGSGNTIYF. CDR3 DNA sequence: TGTGCCAGCAGCATCGGGACAGGCTCTGGAAACACCATATATTTT.

This clone was seen only a few times. The rearrangement uses TRBV11-3 and TRBJ2-7; D may be TRBD1 or TRBD2 (5 bases each). The length of the CDR3 is 13 residues. CDR1 is SGHNT and CDR2 is YENEEA in the germline V gene. Trimming stripped 3 bases from V and 1 base from J, with 7 bases between. The CDR3 nucleotides are TGTGCCAGCAGCTTGGGGGAATCCTACGAGCAGTACTTC. Amino acids: CASSLGESYEQYF.

V usage is TRBV29-1 and J usage is TRBJ2-1, with 7 bases that match TRBD1. The germline gives CDR1 SQVTM, CDR2 ANQGSEA. The CDR3 is 15 amino acids. The J segment lost 0 bases and the V segment lost 8 bases, leaving 10 bases of the junction unmatched. CDR3 bases: TGCAGCATGACCGAGGGGGCAGGCTCCTACAATGAGCAGTTCTTC. Encoded protein: CSMTEGAGSYNEQFF.

This chain uses TRBV6-5 with TRBJ1-1; possible D gene TRBD1, 5 bases. The CDR3 is made up of 13 amino acids. Germline CDR1 reads MNHEY; CDR2 reads SVGAGI. Between the trimmed V and J ends, which lost 10 bases and 9 bases, there was a span of 21 bases. DNA of the CDR3: TGTGCCACTCAGAGGGGAAGGGAGGGTAAAGCTTTCTTT. This codes for CATQRGREGKAFF.